This T cell receptor beta chain was sequenced for a study of T-cell memory formation after mild COVID-19. Study-wide results and caveats: Balance between CD4 and CD8 was seen in clones contracting day 15 to 85, and a CD4+ lean was seen in later expanders.

This clonotype was found a few times. Its antigen remains unidentified. This CDR3 region has 17 residues. V was pared by 4 bases and J by 1 base, with 17 bases between. TCRdb passed the 5' RACE reads through MiXCR, listing each CDR3 protein once. Of 450,000 to 700,000 distinct CDR3 sequences in the sample, roughly 18% were seen once. The source is an adult woman who had mild COVID-19 (a few samples of this study predate the infection). Cell type and time point are not known. The V call is TRBV12-3 or TRBV12-4, the J call TRBJ2-4; either TRBD1 or TRBD2 may fit D (5 bases each). The sequenced sample consisted of PBMCs or a T cell subset sorted from them (not recorded which). The CDR3: CASSSTPGREAKNIQYF. CDR3 coding DNA: TGTGCCAGCAGTTCTACCCCGGGCAGGGAGGCCAAAAACATTCAGTACTTC.